This T cell receptor beta chain was retrieved from a study of beta chain features in type 1 diabetes. V lost 5 bases to trimming and J lost 5 bases, with 9 bases between them. CDR1 is SEHNR and CDR2 is FQNEAQ in the germline V gene (reference sequence). The CDR3 is made up of 12 amino acids. The authors reverse transcribed all of the isolated RNA, so sequencing captured expressed TCRB transcripts. Sequencing used immunoSEQ multiplex PCR; TCRdb keeps in-frame clones, though not all of them. Seen here are roughly 150,000 clones, approximately 10% observed once, and the top ten hold approximately 2%. Sequencing was done on a sample of central memory CD4+ T cells from blood. This TCR derives from a man in his late teens or twenties in good health. This rearrangement joins TRBV7-9 to TRBJ1-2; D ambiguous. CDR3 sequence: CASSRALYGYTF. Here the CDR3 DNA reads TGTGCCAGCAGCCGGGCCCTGTATGGCTACACCTTC.